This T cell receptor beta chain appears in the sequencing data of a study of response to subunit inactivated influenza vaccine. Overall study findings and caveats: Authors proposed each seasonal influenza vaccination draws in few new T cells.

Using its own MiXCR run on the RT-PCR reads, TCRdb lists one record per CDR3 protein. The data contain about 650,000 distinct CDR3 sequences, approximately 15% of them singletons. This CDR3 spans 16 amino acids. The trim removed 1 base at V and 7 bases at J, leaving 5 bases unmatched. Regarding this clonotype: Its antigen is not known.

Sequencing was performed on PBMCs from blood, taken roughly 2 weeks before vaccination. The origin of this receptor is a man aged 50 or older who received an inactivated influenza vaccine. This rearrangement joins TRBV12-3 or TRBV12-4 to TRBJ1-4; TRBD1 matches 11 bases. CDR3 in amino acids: CASSLGTGGLGEKLFF. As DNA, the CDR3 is TGTGCCAGCAGTTTAGGGACAGGGGGCCTTGGTGAAAAACTGTTTTTT.